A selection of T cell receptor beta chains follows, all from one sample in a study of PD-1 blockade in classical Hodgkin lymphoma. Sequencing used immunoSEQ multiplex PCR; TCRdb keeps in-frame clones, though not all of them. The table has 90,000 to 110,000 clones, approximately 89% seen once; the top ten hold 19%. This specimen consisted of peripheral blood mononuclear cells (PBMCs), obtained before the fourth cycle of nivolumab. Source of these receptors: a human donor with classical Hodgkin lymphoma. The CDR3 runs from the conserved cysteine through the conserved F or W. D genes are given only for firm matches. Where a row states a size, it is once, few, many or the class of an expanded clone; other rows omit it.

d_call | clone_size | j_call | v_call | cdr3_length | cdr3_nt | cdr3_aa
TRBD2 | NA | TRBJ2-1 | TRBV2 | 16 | TGTGCCAGCAGTCTAGCGGGACTAGCGGGAGAGCGTGAGCAGTTCTTC | CASSLAGLAGEREQFF
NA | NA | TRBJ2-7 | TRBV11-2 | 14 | TGTGCCAGCAGCTTAGGAGTCGGGAGCCTGGGGCAGTACTTC | CASSLGVGSLGQYF
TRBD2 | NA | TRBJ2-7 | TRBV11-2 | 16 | TGTGCCAGCAGCACCGTCGGGACTAGCGGAACCTACGAGCAGTACTTC | CASSTVGTSGTYEQYF
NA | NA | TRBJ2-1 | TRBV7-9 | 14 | TGTGCCAGCAGCCCCTCGTCGGGTTACAATGAGCAGTTCTTC | CASSPSSGYNEQFF
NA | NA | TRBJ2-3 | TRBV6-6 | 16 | TGTGCCAGCAGTTACTCTTCGGGCGTCCCCAGCACTGCGCAGTATTTT | CASSYSSGVPSTAQYF
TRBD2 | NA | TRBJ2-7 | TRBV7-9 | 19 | TGTGCCAGCAGCCCGAGGCGACTAGCGGGAGAGAAACTCTCCTACGAGCAGTACTTC | CASSPRRLAGEKLSYEQYF
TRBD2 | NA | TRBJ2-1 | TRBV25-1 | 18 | TGTGCCAGCAGTGAAGGGAGTGAGACGAGCGGGGGAATCAATGAGCAGTTCTTC | CASSEGSETSGGINEQFF
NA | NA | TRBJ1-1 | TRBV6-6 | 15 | TGTGCCAGCAGTTCCTTAGGGGGGGGGAACACTGAAGCTTTCTTT | CASSSLGGGNTEAFF
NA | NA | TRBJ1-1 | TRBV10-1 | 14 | TGCGCCAGCAGTGCCCCCGAACAGGCAAGTGAAGCTTTCTTT | CASSAPEQASEAFF
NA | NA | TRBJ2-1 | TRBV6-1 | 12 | TGTGCCAGCAAAAACGTACAAGATGAGCAGTTCTTC | CASKNVQDEQFF
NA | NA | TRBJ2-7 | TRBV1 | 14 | TGCACCAGCAGCCAAGACGGGGAGACCTACGAGCAGTACTTC | CTSSQDGETYEQYF
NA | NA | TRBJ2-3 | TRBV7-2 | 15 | TGTGCCAGCAGCTTAGCCCGCGATGTCAAGGGTACGCAGTATTTT | CASSLARDVKGTQYF
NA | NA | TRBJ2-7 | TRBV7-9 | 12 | TGTGCCAGCGAACAGCGATCCTACGAGCAGTACTTC | CASEQRSYEQYF
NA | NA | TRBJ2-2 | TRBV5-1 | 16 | TGCGCCAGCAGCTTGGTGGCAGGGGTGGGCACCGGGGAGCTGTTTTTT | CASSLVAGVGTGELFF
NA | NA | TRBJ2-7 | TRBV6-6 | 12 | TGTGCCAGCAGTTCCCAGGGCTACGAGCAGTACTTC | CASSSQGYEQYF
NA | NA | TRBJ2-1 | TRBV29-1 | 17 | TGCAGCGTCAATCTAGCGTCACAGAAGGGCGACTACAATGAGCAGTTCTTC | CSVNLASQKGDYNEQFF
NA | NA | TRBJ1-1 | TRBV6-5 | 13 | TGTGCCAGCAGTTATAAAATGAACACTGAAGCTTTCTTT | CASSYKMNTEAFF
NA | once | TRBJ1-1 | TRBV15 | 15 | TGTGCCACCAGCAGAGGGACAGTACCAAACACTGAAGCTTTCTTT | CATSRGTVPNTEAFF
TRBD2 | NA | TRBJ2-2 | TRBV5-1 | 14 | TGCGCCAGCAGCTGGACTAGTGATGCCGGGGAGCTGTTTTTT | CASSWTSDAGELFF
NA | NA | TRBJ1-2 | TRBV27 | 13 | TGTGCCAGCAGTTATTGGGGAGGAGAGGGCTACACCTTC | CASSYWGGEGYTF
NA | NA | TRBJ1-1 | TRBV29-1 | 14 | TGCAGCGTTGAGGACGGGGTAATGAACACTGAAGCTTTCTTT | CSVEDGVMNTEAFF
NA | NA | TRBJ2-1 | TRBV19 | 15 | TGTGCCAGTAGTACTCTTCCGGGACTCTACAATGAGCAGTTCTTC | CASSTLPGLYNEQFF
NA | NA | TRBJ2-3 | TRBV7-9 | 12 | TGTGCCAGCAGTCTCTTCACAGATACGCAGTATTTT | CASSLFTDTQYF
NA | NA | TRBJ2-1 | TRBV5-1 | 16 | TGCGCCAGCAGCTTGGACGGGCAGGGCTCCTACAATGAGCAGTTCTTC | CASSLDGQGSYNEQFF
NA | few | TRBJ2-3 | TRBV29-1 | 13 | TGCAGCGTTGAGCAGGGTCGGAAAGATACGCAGTATTTT | CSVEQGRKDTQYF
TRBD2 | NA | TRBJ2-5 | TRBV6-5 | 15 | TGTGCCAGCACCCTAGCGGGGCTAGGGGGGGAGACCCAGTACTTC | CASTLAGLGGETQYF
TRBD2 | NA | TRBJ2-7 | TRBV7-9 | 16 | TGTGCCAGCAGCCTACATTCACTAGCGGGAGACTACGAGCAGTACTTC | CASSLHSLAGDYEQYF
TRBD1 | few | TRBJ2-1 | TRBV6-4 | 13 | TGTGCCAGCAGTCAGACAGGGTCCAATGAGCAGTTCTTC | CASSQTGSNEQFF
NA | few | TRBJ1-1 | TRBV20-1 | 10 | TGCAGTGCTAGCTTGGGGAAAGCTTTCTTT | CSASLGKAFF
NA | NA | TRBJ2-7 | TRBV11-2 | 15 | TGTGCCAGTCAAGACAGATTCCTCAACACCTACGAGCAGTACTTC | CASQDRFLNTYEQYF
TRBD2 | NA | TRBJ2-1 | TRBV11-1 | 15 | TGTGCCAGCAGCTGGAGGCGGGGGTCCTACAATGAGCAGTTCTTC | CASSWRRGSYNEQFF
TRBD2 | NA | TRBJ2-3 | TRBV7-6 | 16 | TGTGCCAGCAGCTTAGACCTAGCGGGAGGATCAGATACGCAGTATTTT | CASSLDLAGGSDTQYF
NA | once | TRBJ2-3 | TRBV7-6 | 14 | TGTGCCAGCAGCTTATCGGGTCGCACAGATACGCAGTATTTT | CASSLSGRTDTQYF
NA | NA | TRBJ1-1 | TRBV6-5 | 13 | TGTGCCAGCAGTTACGCGGTCCTGTCTGAAGCTTTCTTT | CASSYAVLSEAFF
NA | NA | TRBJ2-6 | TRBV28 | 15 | TGTGCCAGCAGTTTCAGAGCCTCTGGGGCCAACGTCCTGACTTTC | CASSFRASGANVLTF
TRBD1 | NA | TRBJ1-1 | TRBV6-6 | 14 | TGTGCCAGCAGTTATTGGACAGGGAACACTGAAGCTTTCTTT | CASSYWTGNTEAFF
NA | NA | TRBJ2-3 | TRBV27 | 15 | TGTGCCAGCAGTTTAATTCAAACGAGAGGAGATACGCAGTATTTT | CASSLIQTRGDTQYF
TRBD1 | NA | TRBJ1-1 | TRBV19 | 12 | TGTGCCACCTTACAGGGGGCAACTGAAGCTTTCTTT | CATLQGATEAFF
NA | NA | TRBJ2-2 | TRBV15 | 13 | TGTGCCACCAGCAGAGGAGATACCGGGGAGCTGTTTTTT | CATSRGDTGELFF
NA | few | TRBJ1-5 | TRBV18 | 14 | TGTGCCAGCTCACCTGACGGACGCAATCAGCCCCAGCATTTT | CASSPDGRNQPQHF
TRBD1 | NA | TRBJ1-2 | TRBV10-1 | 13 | TGCGCCAGCAGTGAACAGGGGCATTATGGCTACACCTTC | CASSEQGHYGYTF
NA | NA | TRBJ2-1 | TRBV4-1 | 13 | TGCGCCAGCAGCCAATTTTGGGGCAATGAGCAGTTCTTC | CASSQFWGNEQFF
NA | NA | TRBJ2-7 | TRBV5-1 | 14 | TGCGCCAGCAGCTTGGTGTCAGGGAATTACGAGCAGTACTTC | CASSLVSGNYEQYF
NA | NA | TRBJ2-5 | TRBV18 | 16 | TGTGCCAGCTCACCACCTAATAGCAGGGGACAAGAGACCCAGTACTTC | CASSPPNSRGQETQYF
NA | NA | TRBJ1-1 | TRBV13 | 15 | TGTGCCAGCAGCATAACCGGGACACTGGGCGCTGAAGCTTTCTTT | CASSITGTLGAEAFF
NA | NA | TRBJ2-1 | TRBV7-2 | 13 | TGTGCCAGCAGCTTAGCATCGCCCGAAAAACCGGTCTTC | CASSLASPEKPVF
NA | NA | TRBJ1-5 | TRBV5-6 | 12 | TGTGCCAGCAGCTTTCTCAATCAGCCCCAGCATTTT | CASSFLNQPQHF
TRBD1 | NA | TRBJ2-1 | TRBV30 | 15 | TGTGCCTGGACCCTGATAACAGGGGTCTACAATGAGCAGTTCTTC | CAWTLITGVYNEQFF
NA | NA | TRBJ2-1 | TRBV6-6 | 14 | TGTGCCAGCAGCGGTGGTTGGGCGGACAATGAGCAGTTCTTC | CASSGGWADNEQFF
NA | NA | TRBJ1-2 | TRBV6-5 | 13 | TGTGCCAGCAGAAAAACCGGGAGCGGGGGCTACACCTTC | CASRKTGSGGYTF
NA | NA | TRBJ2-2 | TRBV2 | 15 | TGTGCCAGCAGGGCGTGGCAGGTCAACACCGGGGAGCTGTTTTTT | CASRAWQVNTGELFF
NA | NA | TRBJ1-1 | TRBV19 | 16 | TGTGCCAGTAGTATTTTTGGAGGCAGACTAAACACTGAAGCTTTCTTT | CASSIFGGRLNTEAFF
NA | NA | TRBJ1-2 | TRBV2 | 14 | TGTGCCAGCAGTGAGGCTTGGGGGGGCGACGGCTACACCTTC | CASSEAWGGDGYTF
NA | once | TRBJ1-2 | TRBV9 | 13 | TGTGCCAGCAGCTCAAGACAGGTCTATGGCTACACCTTC | CASSSRQVYGYTF
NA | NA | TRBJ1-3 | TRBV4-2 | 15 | TGTGCCAGCAGCCAAGGTCTGGGAATCGGAAACACCATATATTTT | CASSQGLGIGNTIYF
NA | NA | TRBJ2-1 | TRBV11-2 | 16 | TGTGCCAGCAGCTTAGATCTTTGGGGACGCTACAATGAGCAGTTCTTC | CASSLDLWGRYNEQFF
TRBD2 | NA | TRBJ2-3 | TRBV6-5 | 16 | TGTGCCAGCAGTTACCTCTCAGCGGGAGTAGCAGATACGCAGTATTTT | CASSYLSAGVADTQYF
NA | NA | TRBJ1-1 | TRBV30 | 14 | TGTGCCTGGAGTAGGAGGATCCCGAACACTGAAGCTTTCTTT | CAWSRRIPNTEAFF
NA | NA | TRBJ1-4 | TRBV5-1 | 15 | TGCGCCAGCAGCTTGGCCGGACAGCTAAATGAAAAACTGTTTTTT | CASSLAGQLNEKLFF